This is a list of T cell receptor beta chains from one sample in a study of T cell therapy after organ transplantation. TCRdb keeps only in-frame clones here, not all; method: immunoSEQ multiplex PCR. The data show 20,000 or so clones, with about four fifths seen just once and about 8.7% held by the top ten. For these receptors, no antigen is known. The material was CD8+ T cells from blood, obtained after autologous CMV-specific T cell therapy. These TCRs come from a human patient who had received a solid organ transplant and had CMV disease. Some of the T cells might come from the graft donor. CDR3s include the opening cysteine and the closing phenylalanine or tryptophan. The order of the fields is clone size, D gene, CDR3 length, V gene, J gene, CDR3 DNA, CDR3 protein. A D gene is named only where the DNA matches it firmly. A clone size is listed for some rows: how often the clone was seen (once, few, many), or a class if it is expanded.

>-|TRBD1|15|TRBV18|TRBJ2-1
TGTGCCAGCCCCGAGCCAGGGGGCGTACTAAATGAGCAGTTCTTC
CASPEPGGVLNEQFF
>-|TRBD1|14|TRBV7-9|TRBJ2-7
TGTGCCAGCAGCATCCGGACAGGGAGACACGAGCAGTACTTC
CASSIRTGRHEQYF
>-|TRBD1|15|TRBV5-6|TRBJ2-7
TGTGCCAGCATTCCTTGGGGACAGGGTAGCCACGAGCAGTACTTC
CASIPWGQGSHEQYF
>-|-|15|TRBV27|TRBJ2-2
TGTGCCAGCAGTTTATCAGGGGGTTTCACCGGGGAGCTGTTTTTT
CASSLSGGFTGELFF
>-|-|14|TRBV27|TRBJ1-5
TGTGCCAGCAGTTTCACAGGGTCGGGGCAGCCCCAGCATTTT
CASSFTGSGQPQHF
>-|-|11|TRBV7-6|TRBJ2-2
TGTGCCAGCAGCTTTGATGGGGAGCTGTTTTTT
CASSFDGELFF
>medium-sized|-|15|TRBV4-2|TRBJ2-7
TGTGCCAGCAGCCAAGATCTTCAGCCTTGGTACGAGCAGTACTTC
CASSQDLQPWYEQYF
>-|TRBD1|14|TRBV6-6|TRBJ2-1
TGTGCCAGCAGTCCAGACAGGGGTGGCAATGAGCAGTTCTTC
CASSPDRGGNEQFF
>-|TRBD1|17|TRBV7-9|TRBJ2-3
TGTGCCAGCAGCATTTCGACAGGGCGAGTGGGCACAGATACGCAGTATTTT
CASSISTGRVGTDTQYF
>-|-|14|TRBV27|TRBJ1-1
TGTGCCAGCAGTTCCCCTTACGGGGACACTGAAGCTTTCTTT
CASSSPYGDTEAFF
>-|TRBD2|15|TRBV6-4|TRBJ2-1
TGTGCCAGCAGTCCTAGACTAGCGGGAGTCAGTGAGCAGTTCTTC
CASSPRLAGVSEQFF
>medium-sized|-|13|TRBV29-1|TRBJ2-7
TGCAGCGTTGAGCGGGGTGGGGGATACGAGCAGTACTTC
CSVERGGGYEQYF
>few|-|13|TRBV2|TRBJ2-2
TGTGCCAGCTCGTGGGGGGTCACCGGGGAGCTGTTTTTT
CASSWGVTGELFF
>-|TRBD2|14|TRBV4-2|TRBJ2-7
TGTGCCAGCAGCCACGGACTAGCGGGAAACGAGCAGTACTTC
CASSHGLAGNEQYF
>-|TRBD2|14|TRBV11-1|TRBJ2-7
TGTGCCAGCAGCCCCCCTAGCGGGACCTACGAGCAGTACTTC
CASSPPSGTYEQYF
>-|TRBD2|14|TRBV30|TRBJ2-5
TGTGCCTTGAACGGGGTAGCGGGGGAAGAGACCCAGTACTTC
CALNGVAGEETQYF